This is a list of T cell receptor beta chains from one sample in a study of graft-versus-host responses after intestinal transplantation. No antigen has been assigned to these receptors. Assay used: immunoSEQ multiplex PCR; TCRdb lists only in-frame clones, some missing. Here the sample spans about 100,000 clones, approximately 86% being singletons. Sequencing was performed on unstimulated CD4+ T cells sorted from spleen or lymph node cells, taken before transplant. Receptors were obtained from a human donor who was the organ donor for an intestinal transplant. CDR3s include the opening cysteine and the closing phenylalanine or tryptophan. The D gene is left open where the match is weak. Clone size is shown for a subset of rows, as once, few, many or a class of expanded clone.

j_gene: TRBJ1-5; d_gene: -; abundance: once; v_gene: TRBV7-2; CDR3aa: CASSLSSQPQHF; CDR3nt: TGTGCCAGCAGCTTATCAAGTCAGCCCCAGCATTTT
j_gene: TRBJ2-7; d_gene: TRBD1; abundance: -; v_gene: TRBV19; CDR3aa: CASSIGQGYEQYF; CDR3nt: TGTGCCAGTAGTATAGGACAGGGCTACGAGCAGTACTTC
j_gene: TRBJ2-3; d_gene: TRBD2; abundance: -; v_gene: TRBV27; CDR3aa: CASSDPFLAGGRTDTQYF; CDR3nt: TGTGCCAGCAGCGACCCTTTTCTAGCGGGAGGACGCACAGATACGCAGTATTTT
j_gene: TRBJ1-3; d_gene: -; abundance: -; v_gene: TRBV5-1; CDR3aa: CASSLNRDFSGNTIYF; CDR3nt: TGCGCCAGCAGCTTAAACCGGGACTTCTCTGGAAACACCATATATTTT
j_gene: TRBJ2-3; d_gene: -; abundance: -; v_gene: TRBV5-4; CDR3aa: CASSLGGADTQYF; CDR3nt: TGTGCCAGCAGCTTGGGCGGGGCCGATACGCAGTATTTT
j_gene: TRBJ1-2; d_gene: -; abundance: -; v_gene: TRBV6-5; CDR3aa: CASRAPGGAAYGYTF; CDR3nt: TGTGCCAGCAGGGCGCCGGGAGGTGCTGCCTATGGCTACACCTTC
j_gene: TRBJ2-1; d_gene: -; abundance: once; v_gene: TRBV4-2; CDR3aa: CASSQVSVRDKDEQFF; CDR3nt: TGTGCCAGCAGCCAAGTGTCGGTGCGGGATAAGGATGAGCAGTTCTTC
j_gene: TRBJ2-6; d_gene: -; abundance: few; v_gene: TRBV29-1; CDR3aa: CSVFGWGPSGANVLTF; CDR3nt: TGCAGCGTTTTCGGGTGGGGGCCTTCTGGGGCCAACGTCCTGACTTTC
j_gene: TRBJ2-1; d_gene: -; abundance: -; v_gene: TRBV7-8; CDR3aa: CASSLSGEAPHNEQFF; CDR3nt: TGTGCCAGCAGCTTATCTGGGGAAGCCCCACACAATGAGCAGTTCTTC
j_gene: TRBJ2-5; d_gene: TRBD2; abundance: -; v_gene: TRBV5-1; CDR3aa: CASSSTSGGKETQYF; CDR3nt: TGCGCCAGCAGCTCAACTAGCGGGGGGAAAGAGACCCAGTACTTC
j_gene: TRBJ2-3; d_gene: TRBD2; abundance: -; v_gene: TRBV6-5; CDR3aa: CASSATSRDTQYF; CDR3nt: TGTGCCAGCAGTGCGACTAGCAGAGATACGCAGTATTTT
j_gene: TRBJ1-2; d_gene: -; abundance: -; v_gene: TRBV5-4; CDR3aa: CASSLQGNYGYTF; CDR3nt: TGTGCCAGCAGCCTGCAGGGGAACTATGGCTACACCTTC
j_gene: TRBJ2-1; d_gene: -; abundance: few; v_gene: TRBV11-2; CDR3aa: CASSQRSGTLYNEQFF; CDR3nt: TGTGCCAGCAGCCAGCGGTCCGGGACACTCTACAATGAGCAGTTCTTC
j_gene: TRBJ2-3; d_gene: -; abundance: -; v_gene: TRBV5-4; CDR3aa: CASSLQVTSTDTQYF; CDR3nt: TGTGCCAGCAGCTTACAGGTGACTAGCACAGATACGCAGTATTTT
j_gene: TRBJ1-5; d_gene: TRBD1; abundance: few; v_gene: TRBV19; CDR3aa: CASSNRGGGNQPQHF; CDR3nt: TGTGCCAGTAGTAACAGGGGCGGGGGCAATCAGCCCCAGCATTTT
j_gene: TRBJ2-1; d_gene: TRBD2; abundance: -; v_gene: TRBV2; CDR3aa: CASSRTSGSVYEQFF; CDR3nt: TGTGCCAGCAGCCGGACTAGCGGGAGCGTCTATGAGCAGTTCTTC
j_gene: TRBJ2-5; d_gene: -; abundance: -; v_gene: TRBV5-1; CDR3aa: CASSLDRVGTQYF; CDR3nt: TGCGCCAGCAGCTTGGACAGGGTGGGGACCCAGTACTTC
j_gene: TRBJ1-1; d_gene: -; abundance: -; v_gene: TRBV6-5; CDR3aa: CASKGWVKNTEAFF; CDR3nt: TGTGCCAGCAAGGGTTGGGTTAAGAACACTGAAGCTTTCTTT
j_gene: TRBJ1-2; d_gene: -; abundance: -; v_gene: TRBV9; CDR3aa: CASSPHLIRESYGYTF; CDR3nt: TGTGCCAGCAGCCCCCACCTTATTCGGGAAAGCTATGGCTACACCTTC
j_gene: TRBJ1-1; d_gene: -; abundance: -; v_gene: TRBV2; CDR3aa: CASSDGRWNTEAFF; CDR3nt: TGTGCCAGCAGTGACGGACGCTGGAACACTGAAGCTTTCTTT
j_gene: TRBJ2-7; d_gene: -; abundance: -; v_gene: TRBV7-6; CDR3aa: CASSYGRGGTYEQYF; CDR3nt: TGTGCCAGCAGCTATGGACGGGGCGGAACCTACGAGCAGTACTTC
j_gene: TRBJ2-2; d_gene: -; abundance: -; v_gene: TRBV6-5; CDR3aa: CASSYSGYSTGELFF; CDR3nt: TGTGCCAGCAGTTACTCAGGTTACAGCACCGGGGAGCTGTTTTTT
j_gene: TRBJ2-3; d_gene: TRBD2; abundance: -; v_gene: TRBV10-1; CDR3aa: CASSESTRLADTDTQYF; CDR3nt: TGCGCCAGCAGTGAGTCGACTCGACTAGCGGACACAGATACGCAGTATTTT
j_gene: TRBJ2-3; d_gene: -; abundance: -; v_gene: TRBV12-5; CDR3aa: CASGFRSRGGDTQYF; CDR3nt: TGTGCTAGTGGTTTCCGTTCCAGGGGAGGCGATACGCAGTATTTT
j_gene: TRBJ2-3; d_gene: -; abundance: -; v_gene: TRBV15; CDR3aa: CATSRFGGLELNTQYF; CDR3nt: TGTGCCACCAGCAGGTTTGGGGGCCTGGAGTTAAATACGCAGTATTTT
j_gene: TRBJ2-1; d_gene: TRBD2; abundance: -; v_gene: TRBV27; CDR3aa: CASSPGWTSADNEQFF; CDR3nt: TGTGCCAGCAGTCCTGGATGGACTAGCGCCGACAATGAGCAGTTCTTC
j_gene: TRBJ2-2; d_gene: -; abundance: -; v_gene: TRBV7-2; CDR3aa: CASSLARGGGPAGELFF; CDR3nt: TGTGCCAGCAGCTTAGCGCGGGGCGGGGGCCCGGCCGGGGAGCTGTTTTTT
j_gene: TRBJ1-5; d_gene: -; abundance: few; v_gene: TRBV4-1; CDR3aa: CASSQEWPKPQPQHF; CDR3nt: TGCGCCAGCAGCCAAGAATGGCCAAAACCCCAGCCCCAGCATTTT
j_gene: TRBJ1-1; d_gene: -; abundance: -; v_gene: TRBV19; CDR3aa: CASSERANTEAFF; CDR3nt: TGTGCCAGTAGTGAGAGGGCGAACACTGAAGCTTTCTTT
j_gene: TRBJ1-2; d_gene: TRBD1; abundance: few; v_gene: TRBV4-3; CDR3aa: CASSPGTASGTYGYTF; CDR3nt: TGCGCCAGCAGCCCGGGGACAGCTTCGGGAACATATGGCTACACCTTC
j_gene: TRBJ2-3; d_gene: TRBD1; abundance: -; v_gene: TRBV7-9; CDR3aa: CASSFKQGAGWDTQYF; CDR3nt: TGTGCCAGCAGCTTCAAACAGGGGGCTGGGTGGGATACGCAGTATTTT
j_gene: TRBJ2-7; d_gene: -; abundance: -; v_gene: TRBV5-4; CDR3aa: CASSSGGSSVSYEQYF; CDR3nt: TGTGCCAGCAGCTCCGGAGGGTCCTCCGTCTCCTACGAGCAGTACTTC
j_gene: TRBJ2-2; d_gene: -; abundance: -; v_gene: TRBV11-2; CDR3aa: CASSRTLSVGELFF; CDR3nt: TGTGCCAGCAGCCGAACTCTTTCAGTCGGGGAGCTGTTTTTT
j_gene: TRBJ2-7; d_gene: TRBD2; abundance: few; v_gene: TRBV7-9; CDR3aa: CASSSLSGGYEQYF; CDR3nt: TGTGCCAGCAGCTCTCTCAGCGGGGGCTACGAGCAGTACTTC
j_gene: TRBJ1-2; d_gene: -; abundance: -; v_gene: TRBV5-6; CDR3aa: CASSLRGAYGYTF; CDR3nt: TGTGCCAGCAGCTTGAGAGGGGCCTATGGCTACACCTTC
j_gene: TRBJ2-6; d_gene: TRBD2; abundance: -; v_gene: TRBV7-9; CDR3aa: CASSPGTSGSSGASVLTF; CDR3nt: TGTGCCAGCAGCCCGGGGACTAGCGGGTCCTCTGGGGCCAGCGTCCTGACTTTC
j_gene: TRBJ2-1; d_gene: TRBD2; abundance: -; v_gene: TRBV6-6; CDR3aa: CASAGASGRREQFF; CDR3nt: TGTGCCAGCGCCGGGGCTAGCGGGAGGAGGGAGCAGTTCTTC
j_gene: TRBJ2-5; d_gene: TRBD2; abundance: -; v_gene: TRBV9; CDR3aa: CASSVGDSGRETQYF; CDR3nt: TGTGCCAGCAGCGTAGGGGATAGCGGGAGAGAGACCCAGTACTTC
j_gene: TRBJ2-3; d_gene: -; abundance: -; v_gene: TRBV5-1; CDR3aa: CASSPRTNTDTQYF; CDR3nt: TGCGCCAGCAGCCCAAGGACGAACACAGATACGCAGTATTTT
j_gene: TRBJ2-3; d_gene: TRBD2; abundance: once; v_gene: TRBV7-7; CDR3aa: CASSLGLAGTDTQYF; CDR3nt: TGTGCCAGCAGCCTCGGACTAGCGGGCACAGATACGCAGTATTTT
j_gene: TRBJ2-3; d_gene: -; abundance: -; v_gene: TRBV30; CDR3aa: CAWNSGSTDTQYF; CDR3nt: TGTGCCTGGAATAGCGGATCCACAGATACGCAGTATTTT
j_gene: TRBJ2-7; d_gene: -; abundance: -; v_gene: TRBV6-6; CDR3aa: CASSYRDHYEQYF; CDR3nt: TGTGCCAGCAGTTACAGGGATCATTACGAGCAGTACTTC
j_gene: TRBJ1-1; d_gene: -; abundance: once; v_gene: TRBV5-4; CDR3aa: CASSSVTRITEAFF; CDR3nt: TGTGCCAGCAGCTCGGTGACACGGATAACAGAAGCTTTCTTT
j_gene: TRBJ2-1; d_gene: -; abundance: -; v_gene: TRBV6-1; CDR3aa: CASSELRGYNEQFF; CDR3nt: TGTGCCAGCAGTGAGCTACGGGGATACAATGAGCAGTTCTTC
j_gene: TRBJ1-2; d_gene: TRBD1; abundance: -; v_gene: TRBV15; CDR3aa: CATSRVRDRGRGNYGYTF; CDR3nt: TGTGCCACCAGCAGAGTAAGGGACAGGGGGCGTGGAAACTATGGCTACACCTTC
j_gene: TRBJ1-2; d_gene: -; abundance: -; v_gene: TRBV9; CDR3aa: CASSVGGVSLYGYTF; CDR3nt: TGTGCCAGCAGCGTTGGGGGGGTTTCCCTCTATGGCTACACCTTC
j_gene: TRBJ1-4; d_gene: -; abundance: -; v_gene: TRBV5-6; CDR3aa: CASSLKSTPANEKLFF; CDR3nt: TGTGCCAGCAGCTTGAAGTCAACACCTGCTAATGAAAAACTGTTTTTT
j_gene: TRBJ1-6; d_gene: -; abundance: -; v_gene: TRBV5-5; CDR3aa: CASSETGTDHSPLHF; CDR3nt: TGTGCCAGCAGCGAAACCGGGACTGACCATTCACCCCTCCACTTT
j_gene: TRBJ1-3; d_gene: TRBD1; abundance: -; v_gene: TRBV9; CDR3aa: CASRQGVSGNTIYF; CDR3nt: TGTGCCAGCAGACAGGGGGTGTCTGGAAACACCATATATTTT
j_gene: TRBJ2-7; d_gene: -; abundance: -; v_gene: TRBV6-5; CDR3aa: CASSFYTYEQYF; CDR3nt: TGTGCCAGCAGTTTCTACACCTACGAGCAGTACTTC
j_gene: TRBJ2-6; d_gene: -; abundance: -; v_gene: TRBV6-5; CDR3aa: CASSYGTGHGANVLTF; CDR3nt: TGTGCCAGCAGTTACGGCACGGGTCATGGGGCCAACGTCCTGACTTTC
j_gene: TRBJ2-2; d_gene: TRBD2; abundance: -; v_gene: TRBV5-1; CDR3aa: CASSWSGGVTGELFF; CDR3nt: TGCGCCAGCAGCTGGAGCGGGGGAGTCACCGGGGAGCTGTTTTTT
j_gene: TRBJ2-7; d_gene: TRBD1; abundance: once; v_gene: TRBV30; CDR3aa: CAWTLPLQGYYEQYF; CDR3nt: TGTGCCTGGACTCTACCCCTACAGGGGTACTACGAGCAGTACTTC
j_gene: TRBJ1-4; d_gene: -; abundance: -; v_gene: TRBV4-1; CDR3aa: CASSQVGGNEKLFF; CDR3nt: TGCGCCAGCAGCCAAGTCGGTGGGAATGAAAAACTGTTTTTT